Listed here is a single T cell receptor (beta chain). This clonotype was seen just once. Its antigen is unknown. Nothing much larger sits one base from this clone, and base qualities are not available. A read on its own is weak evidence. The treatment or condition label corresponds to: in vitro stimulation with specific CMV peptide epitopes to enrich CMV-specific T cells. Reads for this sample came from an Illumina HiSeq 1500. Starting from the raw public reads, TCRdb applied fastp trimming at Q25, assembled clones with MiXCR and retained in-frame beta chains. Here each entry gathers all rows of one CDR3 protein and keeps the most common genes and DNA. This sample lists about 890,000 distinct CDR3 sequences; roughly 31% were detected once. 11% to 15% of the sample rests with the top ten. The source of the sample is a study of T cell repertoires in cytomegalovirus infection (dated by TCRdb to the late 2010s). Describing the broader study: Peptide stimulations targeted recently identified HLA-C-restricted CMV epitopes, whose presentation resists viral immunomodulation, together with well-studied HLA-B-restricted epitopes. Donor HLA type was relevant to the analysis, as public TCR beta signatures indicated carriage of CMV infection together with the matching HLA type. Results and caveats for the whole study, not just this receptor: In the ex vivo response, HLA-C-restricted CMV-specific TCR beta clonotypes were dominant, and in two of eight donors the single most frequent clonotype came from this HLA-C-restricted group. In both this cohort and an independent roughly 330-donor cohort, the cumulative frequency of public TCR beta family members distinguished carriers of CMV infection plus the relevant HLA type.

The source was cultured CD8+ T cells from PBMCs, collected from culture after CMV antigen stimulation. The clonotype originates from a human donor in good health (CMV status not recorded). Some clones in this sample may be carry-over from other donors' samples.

For the CDR3, the sequence is CASSLDALLPSFHTQYF. The nucleotide sequence is given as TGTGCCAGCAGCTTAGACGCCCTACTTCCCAGCTTTCATACGCAGTATTTT. The chain is encoded by TRBV11-2 joined to TRBJ2-3; the D gene is not confidently resolved. Reading the germline V gene gives CDR1 SGHAT and CDR2 FQNNGV. The CDR3 has 17 amino acids, counting the end cysteine and phenylalanine. Only CDR3 DNA is held: 51 bases, read in frame from base 1. Cut back by 0 bases and 7 bases, the V and J ends lie 20 bases apart.